This TCR beta chain came from a study of cytomegalovirus exposure and HLA in healthy donors. For the study at large: A prior analysis found 117 million unique TCR beta sequences from around 180 million T cells.

This CDR3 is 18 amino acids long. V was clipped by 4 bases and J by 4 bases; unmatched bases: 10. Germline CDR1 and CDR2: SGDLS and YYNGEE. This clone showed up just once. Primers for the PCR totalled 60 Vbeta and 13 Jbeta. Sequenced by immunoSEQ multiplex PCR; TCRdb stores in-frame clones only, minus some. This table holds about 110,000 clones, around 81% found once. The sample was PBMCs. The source is a woman in her 30s in good health and CMV-seronegative. The rearrangement links TRBV9 to TRBJ2-3; TRBD2 agrees at 15 bases. In nucleotides, the CDR3 is TGTGCCAGCAGCTCCGACCTTGGACTAGCGGGAGGGGCAGATACGCAGTATTTT. Translated, it gives CASSSDLGLAGGADTQYF.